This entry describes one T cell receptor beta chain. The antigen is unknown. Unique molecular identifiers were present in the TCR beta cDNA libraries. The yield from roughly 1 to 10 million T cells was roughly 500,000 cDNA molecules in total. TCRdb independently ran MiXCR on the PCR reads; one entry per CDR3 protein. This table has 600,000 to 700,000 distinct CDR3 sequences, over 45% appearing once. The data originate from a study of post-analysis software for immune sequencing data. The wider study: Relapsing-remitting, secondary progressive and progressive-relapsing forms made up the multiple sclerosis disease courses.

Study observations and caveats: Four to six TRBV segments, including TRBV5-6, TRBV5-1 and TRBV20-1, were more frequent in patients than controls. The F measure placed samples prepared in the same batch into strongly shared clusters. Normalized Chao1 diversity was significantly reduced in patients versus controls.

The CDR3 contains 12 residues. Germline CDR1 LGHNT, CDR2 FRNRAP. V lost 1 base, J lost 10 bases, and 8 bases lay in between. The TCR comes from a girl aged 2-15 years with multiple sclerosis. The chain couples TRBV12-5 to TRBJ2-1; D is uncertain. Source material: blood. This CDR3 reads CASGLGVGEQFF. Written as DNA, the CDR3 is TGTGCTAGTGGTTTGGGGGTGGGGGAGCAGTTCTTC.